This record covers a single TCR beta chain. The method was immunoSEQ multiplex PCR; TCRdb's version includes in-frame clones alone and lacks a portion of them. This table has about 2.3 million clones, 80% to 95% appearing once. These data originate in a study of shared clonotypes between healthy human individuals. The sequence came from a young man in good health. Some clones in this sample may be carry-over from other donors' samples. Material: naive CD4+ T cells from PBMCs. As to subset: CD45RA+ positively selected.

CDR3 in amino acids: CASSLALAGPTGELFF. The CDR3 nucleotides are TGTGCCAGCAGCTTAGCTTTAGCGGGTCCAACCGGGGAGCTGTTTTTT. J is TRBJ2-2 and V is TRBV7-2, with 7 bases lining up with TRBD2. CDR1 SGHTA and CDR2 FQGNSA come from the germline V gene. The CDR3 spans 16 residues. The ends lost 0 bases at V and 5 bases at J; junction bases unmatched: 6.